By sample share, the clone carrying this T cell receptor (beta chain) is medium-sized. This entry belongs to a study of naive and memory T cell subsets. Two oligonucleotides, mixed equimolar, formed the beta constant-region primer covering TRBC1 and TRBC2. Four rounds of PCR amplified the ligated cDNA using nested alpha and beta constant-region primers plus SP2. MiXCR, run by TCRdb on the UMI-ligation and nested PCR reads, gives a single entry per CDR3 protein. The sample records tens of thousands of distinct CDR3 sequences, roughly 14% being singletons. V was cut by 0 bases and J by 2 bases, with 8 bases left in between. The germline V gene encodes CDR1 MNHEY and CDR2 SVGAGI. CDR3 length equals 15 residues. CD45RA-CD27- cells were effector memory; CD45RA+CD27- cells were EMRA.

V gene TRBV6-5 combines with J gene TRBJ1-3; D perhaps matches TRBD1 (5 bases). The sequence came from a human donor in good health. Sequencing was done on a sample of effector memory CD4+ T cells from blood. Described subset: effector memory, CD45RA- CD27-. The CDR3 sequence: CASSYSRGPGNTIYF. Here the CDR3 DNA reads TGTGCCAGCAGTTACTCGAGGGGACCTGGAAACACCATATATTTT.